The 18 T cell receptor beta chains reported below all come from one sample, sequenced in a study of cytomegalovirus exposure and HLA in healthy donors. The PCR used 60 Vbeta and 13 Jbeta primers. Produced via immunoSEQ multiplex PCR; TCRdb's table is partial and in-frame only. The sample includes roughly 79,000 clones, around 70% of them seen just once. What was sequenced was PBMCs. The receptors shown here come from a woman in her 50s in good health and CMV-seropositive.

Here the CDR3 DNA reads TGTGCCTGGAGTCCGGGGTCTAATGAAAAACTGTTTTTT. Translated, it gives CAWSPGSNEKLFF. The rearrangement links TRBV30 to TRBJ1-4; D is ambiguous. Trimming removed 2 bases at V and 3 bases at J, with 7 bases between. Germline CDR1 GTSNPN, CDR2 SVGIG (reference sequence). The CDR3 is 13 residues long.

CDR3 sequence: CASSRDRDSDTQYF. The CDR3 DNA reads as TGTGCCAGCAGCCGGGACAGGGATTCAGATACGCAGTATTTT. The genes are TRBV9 and TRBJ2-3; 9 positions match TRBD1. CDR3 length equals 14 residues. Trimming removed 4 bases from V and 4 bases from J; junction bases left unmatched: 4. Germline V gene lookup returns CDR1 SGDLS and CDR2 YYNGEE.

The chain couples TRBV6-5 to TRBJ2-7; tentatively, D is TRBD1 (6 bases). The V gene's germline CDR1 is MNHEY and CDR2 SVGAGI. Trimming cost V 6 bases and J 0 bases, with 12 bases left between them. The CDR3 is 14 residues long. The CDR3, as DNA: TGTGCCAGCAGGATCAGGACAGTCTCCTACGAGCAGTACTTC. This codes for CASRIRTVSYEQYF.

The CDR3 bases are TGTGCCAGCAGCCAAATTCGGGTTATGAACACTGAAGCTTTCTTT. It translates to CASSQIRVMNTEAFF. V and J are TRBV28 and TRBJ1-1; no clear D gene. V gave up 6 bases and J gave up 0 bases, with 14 bases separating them. This CDR3 region has 15 residues. Per germline, CDR1 MDHEN and CDR2 SYDVKM.

The rearrangement links TRBV6-5 to TRBJ1-2; the D is unclear. The V and J ends lost 7 bases and 0 bases respectively, with 9 bases between them. The CDR3 has 13 residues. CDR1 and CDR2 (germline): MNHEY, SVGAGI. CDR3 DNA: TGTGCCAGCAAGGCAGGTACTAACTATGGCTACACCTTC. Protein product: CASKAGTNYGYTF.

V is TRBV6-5 and J is TRBJ1-2; TRBD1 agrees at 10 bases. This CDR3 comprises 14 residues. Losses at the gene ends were 7 bases for V and 1 base for J; bases not matched to a gene: 3. Germline V gene data show CDR1 as MNHEY and CDR2 as SVGAGI. The CDR3 DNA reads TGTGCCAGCAAAAGGGACAGGGGTAACTATGGCTACACCTTC. As protein: CASKRDRGNYGYTF.

This clone showed up many times. The rearrangement uses TRBV5-6 and TRBJ2-1; weak D call: TRBD2 (5 bases). The CDR3 totals 16 residues. V lost 4 bases, J lost 2 bases, and 16 bases lay in between. CDR1 and CDR2 from the germline V gene are SGHDT and YYEEEE. As DNA, the CDR3 is TGTGCCAGCAGCCCTTTAGAGGGTTCGACCTACAATGAGCAGTTCTTC. This translates into CASSPLEGSTYNEQFF.

The CDR3: CASTPRVNYGYTF. The CDR3 bases are TGTGCCAGCACTCCCAGGGTCAACTATGGCTACACCTTC. This chain connects TRBV6-5 to TRBJ1-2; TRBD1 might be the D (5 bases). Germline V gives CDR1 MNHEY, CDR2 SVGAGI. The CDR3 totals 13 residues. Trimming pared 7 bases from V and 2 bases from J, leaving 11 bases between.

The gene calls are TRBV9 and TRBJ1-4; 8 nucleotides align to TRBD1. V was clipped by 3 bases and J by 4 bases; unmatched bases: 5. The CDR3 loop spans 15 amino acids. CDR1 and CDR2 (germline): SGDLS, YYNGEE. CDR3 in amino acids: CASSATGGYNEKLFF. CDR3 sequence (DNA): TGTGCCAGCAGCGCAACAGGGGGATATAATGAAAAACTGTTTTTT.

This chain links TRBV5-6 with TRBJ2-3; the match to TRBD2 covers 12 bases. Germline lookup yields CDR1 SGHDT and CDR2 YYEEEE. The CDR3 consists of 15 residues. The junction had 3 bases not matched to a gene; V was cut back by 5 bases and J by 2 bases. CDR3 DNA: TGTGCCAGCAGGACTAGCGGGAGAGCCACAGATACGCAGTATTTT. Translating it yields CASRTSGRATDTQYF. The whole variable domain, filled in from reference TRBV5-6 and TRBJ2-3, reads DAGVTQSPTHLIKTRGQQVTLRCSPKSGHDTVSWYQQALGQGPQFIFQYYEEEERQRGNFPDRFSGHQFPNYSSELNVNALLLGDSALYLCASRTSGRATDTQYFGPGTRLTVL.

This rearrangement joins TRBV28 to TRBJ1-5, with a possible D match to TRBD1 (5 bases). V shed 6 bases and J shed 6 bases, with 15 bases lying between them. The CDR3 contains 14 residues. Germline loops: CDR1 MDHEN, CDR2 SYDVKM. In DNA form, the CDR3 reads TGTGCCAGCAGGGGGGGAGGGCTGGTTCAGCCCCAGCATTTT. Its protein product is CASRGGGLVQPQHF.

The V gene is TRBV14, the J gene TRBJ2-3; the D gene is possibly TRBD2 (6 bases). CDR1 is SGHDN, CDR2 FVKESK, per germline. Trimming pared 0 bases from V and 4 bases from J, leaving 8 bases between. The CDR3 consists of 14 residues. CDR3 nucleotide sequence: TGTGCCAGCAGCCAAGATCGGGGGTCAGATACGCAGTATTTT. Encoded protein: CASSQDRGSDTQYF.

The chain couples TRBV15 to TRBJ1-1; D is unresolved. Per germline, CDR1 LNHNV and CDR2 YYDKDF (reference sequence). The V end was cut by 8 bases, the J end by 0 bases, with 10 bases between. The CDR3 is made up of 13 amino acids. CDR3 nucleotides: TGTGCCACCGCGCGGAAGGTGAACACTGAAGCTTTCTTT. It yields the protein CATARKVNTEAFF.

This rearrangement joins TRBV29-1 to TRBJ2-7; a weak D match, TRBD2 (6 bases). Between the trimmed V and J ends, which lost 7 bases and 1 base, there was a span of 14 bases. The germline V gene has CDR1 SQVTM and CDR2 ANQGSEA. The CDR3 has 13 amino acids. The CDR3 sequence: CSARRGASYEQYF. In nucleotides, the CDR3 is TGCAGCGCCCGGAGGGGCGCGTCCTACGAGCAGTACTTC.

This clone was seen only once. The gene calls are TRBV30 and TRBJ2-7; D remains unclear. This CDR3 has 13 amino acids. CDR1 GTSNPN and CDR2 SVGIG come from the germline V gene (reference sequence). Deletions cut 3 bases from V and 3 bases from J, with 12 bases between. CDR3 DNA: TGTGCCTGGAGCTCTGGAGACGTCTACGAGCAGTACTTC. It translates to CAWSSGDVYEQYF.

The chain carries TRBV6-5 and TRBJ1-4, with 9 bases fitting TRBD1. J was trimmed by 14 bases and V by 5 bases; bases with no gene match: 9. The CDR3 sequence is 13 residues long. Germline V gene lookup returns CDR1 MNHEY and CDR2 SVGAGI. CDR3 in DNA: TGTGCCAGCAGTGGGGGACAGGGAACTATTCTGTTTTTT. Amino acids: CASSGGQGTILFF.

The chain combines TRBV19 with TRBJ2-1; 11 bases are a match to TRBD2. Germline-derived CDR1 and CDR2 are LNHDA and SQIVND (reference sequence). The CDR3 consists of 14 residues. V dropped 6 bases and J dropped 4; count of bases not matched to a gene: 2. CDR3: CASSTSGSYNEQFF. CDR3 coding DNA: TGTGCCAGTAGCACTAGCGGGAGTTACAATGAGCAGTTCTTC.

V gene TRBV27 combines with J gene TRBJ1-1; D unclear. The CDR3 loop spans 14 amino acids. The ends were cut back, 7 bases at V and 1 base at J, with 13 bases in the middle. Germline-derived CDR1 and CDR2 are MNHEY and SMNVEV (reference sequence). The CDR3: CASTPSLRNTEAFF. CDR3 bases: TGTGCCAGCACTCCTTCCCTTAGGAACACTGAAGCTTTCTTT.